The rows below give T cell receptor beta chains drawn from one sample of a study of control samples from healthy donors and cancer patients. The repertoire was sequenced with immunoSEQ multiplex PCR; TCRdb's copy has only in-frame clones and lacks some. The sample contains 100,000 to 150,000 clones, approximately 92% of which appear only once. The sequencing input was blood. These receptors were collected from a woman between 45 and 65 years old in good health. CDR3s include the opening cysteine and the closing phenylalanine or tryptophan. D genes are given only for firm matches. The size of a clone is reported for some rows only, either as once, few or many, or as a class for expanded clones.

J gene | D gene | clone size | V gene | CDR3 protein
TRBJ2-7 | TRBD1 | - | TRBV27 | CASSSGQFPQYF
TRBJ1-1 | TRBD1 | - | TRBV29-1 | CSARQGRNTEAFF
TRBJ2-7 | TRBD2 | - | TRBV5-1 | CASSLVGWAGGSYEQYF
TRBJ1-3 | - | - | TRBV7-2 | CASSLEPGNTIYF
TRBJ2-7 | - | - | TRBV2 | CASSGQDLRRYF
TRBJ1-5 | - | - | TRBV28 | CASSLSGQNLGQPQHF
TRBJ2-7 | TRBD1 | - | TRBV15 | CATSTNRGSYEQYF
TRBJ1-1 | - | - | TRBV27 | CASSLVGGARTEAFF
TRBJ2-5 | - | once | TRBV5-6 | CASSLSETQYF
TRBJ2-2 | TRBD2 | once | TRBV4-2 | CASSQALAGNTGELFF
TRBJ2-7 | TRBD1 | - | TRBV6-6 | CASSYGAGGPFEQYF
TRBJ2-5 | TRBD1 | - | TRBV2 | CASRRGRETQYF
TRBJ2-5 | - | - | TRBV6-6 | CASRLAGETQYF
TRBJ1-6 | TRBD1 | - | TRBV14 | CASSQERARGLNSPLHF
TRBJ2-7 | - | - | TRBV5-1 | CASKIGGTEQYF
TRBJ1-2 | - | once | TRBV18 | CASSLKGQPLYGYTF
TRBJ2-6 | - | - | TRBV11-2 | CASSFFLGSGANVLTF
TRBJ2-4 | - | - | TRBV20-1 | CSAETSGIQYF
TRBJ1-3 | TRBD1 | - | TRBV5-1 | CASSLGTGGNTIYF
TRBJ1-1 | - | - | TRBV5-6 | CASSLYTLNTEAFF
TRBJ2-7 | TRBD2 | - | TRBV5-5 | CASSLPGLATEQYF
TRBJ2-5 | - | - | TRBV28 | CASSPPASAETQYF
TRBJ1-1 | - | - | TRBV6-5 | CASSYPGTRNTEAFF
TRBJ1-1 | - | - | TRBV9 | CASSVGGQGTEAFF
TRBJ2-1 | - | - | TRBV10-1 | CASSDRRGTYNEQFF
TRBJ1-4 | - | - | TRBV19 | CASSIDGGGISRLFF
TRBJ2-6 | TRBD1 | - | TRBV4-2 | CASSQRPGGAPGANVLTF
TRBJ2-5 | - | - | TRBV3-1/TRBV3-2 | CASSQDRGAVQETQYF
TRBJ2-5 | TRBD2 | - | TRBV27 | CASRGEGGLQETQYF
TRBJ1-1 | - | - | TRBV6-1 | CASSEVFRGTEAFF
TRBJ2-1 | TRBD2 | few | TRBV27 | CASSSIAGTYYNEQFF
TRBJ1-6 | TRBD1 | once | TRBV6-6 | CASRDRDNSPLHF
TRBJ1-5 | - | - | TRBV10-1 | CASSRGNQPQHF
TRBJ1-5 | - | - | TRBV6-5 | CASRRGSDQPQHF
TRBJ1-3 | TRBD1 | - | TRBV28 | CASSLYRGHGGGNTIYF
TRBJ1-2 | - | - | TRBV4-1 | CASSQVGQTYGYTF
TRBJ2-5 | TRBD1 | - | TRBV28 | CASRGSGTGDQETQYF
TRBJ1-5 | - | - | TRBV7-6 | CARTPGPSQGQPQHF
TRBJ2-5 | - | - | TRBV18 | CASSPKTGQETQYF
TRBJ1-2 | - | - | TRBV5-6 | CASSIANYGYTF
TRBJ1-2 | - | - | TRBV5-5 | CASRLIDRMGYTF
TRBJ1-2 | - | - | TRBV6-1 | CASSEIQGGYGYTF
TRBJ1-1 | - | - | TRBV3-1/TRBV3-2 | CASSQVDPAAAFF
TRBJ2-7 | - | - | TRBV30 | CAWRAPSGYEQYF
TRBJ2-2 | - | - | TRBV6-5 | CASRRPRGELFF
TRBJ1-4 | - | - | TRBV7-9 | CASSLGTATTNEKLFF
TRBJ1-2 | TRBD1 | - | TRBV6-5 | CASSYSPGGAYGYTF
TRBJ2-2 | - | - | TRBV9 | CASSASGTNTGELFF
TRBJ2-6 | TRBD1 | - | TRBV9 | CASSVDAGGSGANVLTF